This record looks at one T cell receptor beta chain sequence and its context. The CDR3 spans 14 residues. V lost 1 base to trimming and J lost 4 bases, with 10 bases between them. The germline V gene has CDR1 MDHEN and CDR2 SYDVKM. Repertoires were generated with immunoSEQ multiplex PCR, while TCRdb's copy carries only in-frame clones and drops some. The sample consists of about 2.4 million clones, roughly 93% of them appearing once. This sample was included in a study of shared clonotypes between healthy human individuals. The source material was naive CD4+ T cells from PBMCs. Specified subset: CD45RA+ positively selected. The clonotype was recovered from a man aged 18 to 29 in good health. Some clones in this sample may be carry-over from other donors' samples. This chain connects TRBV28 to TRBJ1-1; D call uncertain. CDR3: CASSLYGMGTEAFF. CDR3 coding DNA: TGTGCCAGCAGTTTATACGGTATGGGCACTGAAGCTTTCTTT.